A single sample is the source of the 17 T cell receptor beta chains below, sequenced in a study of spatial heterogeneity in lung cancer. A single record per CDR3 protein comes from TCRdb applying MiXCR to the 5' RACE reads. The sample lists about 17,000 distinct CDR3 sequences, under 20% occurring once. Time point noted: blood at routine non-recurrence follow-up after resection. Source: PBMCs, taken at follow-up. The source of these receptors is a male donor with early-stage non-small cell lung cancer.

This clonotype was seen many times. The rearrangement links TRBV18 to TRBJ2-5; no definite D call. With 3 bases removed from V and 5 bases from J, the gap between germline ends came to 1 base. The CDR3 covers 10 residues. Germline CDR1 is KGHSH and CDR2 is LQKENI. CDR3 in amino acids: CASSPETQYF. The CDR3 coding sequence is TGTGCCAGCTCACCGGAGACCCAGTACTTC.

This chain uses TRBV13 with TRBJ2-6; unclear D gene. Trimming took 1 base from V and 2 from J, leaving 6 bases between them. The CDR3 is made up of 15 amino acids. Germline CDR1 reads PRHDT; CDR2 reads FYEKMQ (reference sequence). The chain's CDR3 is CASSLESTGANVLTF. CDR3 bases: TGTGCCAGCAGCTTAGAATCAACTGGGGCCAACGTCCTGACTTTC.

This clonotype rates as medium-sized. The chain combines TRBV7-9 with TRBJ2-5; 11 nucleotides agree with TRBD2. V trimming: 5 bases; J trimming: 2 bases; junction bases outside the gene matches: 4. Germline V gene data show CDR1 as SEHNR and CDR2 as FQNEAQ (reference sequence). The CDR3 covers 15 residues. CDR3 sequence reads: CASSAGLAAQETQYF. The CDR3 DNA reads TGTGCCAGCAGCGCGGGACTAGCGGCACAAGAGACCCAGTACTTC.

This clonotype came up a few times. The chain carries TRBV20-1 and TRBJ2-7; no clear D. The CDR3 is 16 amino acids. CDR1 and CDR2 (germline): DFQATT, SNEGSKA (reference sequence). Trimming took off 1 base at V and 1 base at J, with 17 bases between the two ends. This CDR3 reads CSARADLGPDSYEQYF. DNA of the CDR3: TGCAGTGCTAGAGCCGATCTCGGACCCGATTCCTACGAGCAGTACTTC.

The gene calls are TRBV7-2 and TRBJ2-5, with 11 nucleotides matching TRBD2. The CDR3 is 16 residues long. CDR1 and CDR2 (germline): SGHTA, FQGNSA. Losses at the gene ends were 1 base for V and 2 bases for J; bases not matched to a gene: 3. CDR3 sequence: CASSLGRLAGQETQYF. DNA for the CDR3: TGTGCCAGCAGCTTAGGAAGACTAGCGGGGCAAGAGACCCAGTACTTC. The full variable domain, in which reference TRBV7-2 and TRBJ2-5 provide the parts outside the CDR3, is GAGVSQSPSNKVTEKGKDVELRCDPISGHTALYWYRQSLGQGLEFLIYFQGNSAPDKSGLPSDRFSAERTGGSVSTLTIQRTQQEDSAVYLCASSLGRLAGQETQYFGPGTRLLVL.

This chain links TRBV7-3 with TRBJ2-1, with 8 nucleotides matching TRBD2. CDR1 and CDR2 (germline): SGHTA, FQGTGA. V gave up 5 bases and J gave up 4 bases; unmatched junction bases: 13. This CDR3 region has 17 residues. The DNA of the CDR3 is TGTGCCAGCAGCCCTCCCCCGACTAGCGAGATATACAATGAGCAGTTCTTC. Translation gives CASSPPPTSEIYNEQFF.

This chain joins TRBV7-3 and TRBJ2-3; weak D call: TRBD1 (5 bases). The V end lost 3 bases, the J end lost 2 bases, and 9 bases lay between the germline ends. The CDR3 length is 14 residues. Germline lookup yields CDR1 SGHTA and CDR2 FQGTGA. The CDR3 protein is CASSFLGPTDTQYF. In DNA, the CDR3 is TGTGCCAGCAGCTTTTTGGGGCCCACAGATACGCAGTATTTT.

In its sample, this clonotype was seen a few times. This chain joins TRBV20-1 and TRBJ2-6, with a tentative D call TRBD2 (5 bases). The length of the CDR3 is 14 residues. Per the germline V gene, CDR1 is DFQATT and CDR2 is SNEGSKA (reference sequence). V was shortened by 3 bases and J by 1 base, with 7 bases between the two germline ends. The chain's CDR3 is CSASPGSGANVLTF. The CDR3 bases are TGCAGTGCTAGCCCGGGATCTGGGGCCAACGTCCTGACTTTC.

This clonotype was detected a few times. The V and J genes are TRBV29-1 and TRBJ2-3; D may be TRBD1 (6 bases). This CDR3 region has 15 residues. V shed 6 bases and J shed 2 bases, with 18 bases lying between them. CDR1 and CDR2 from the germline V gene are SQVTM and ANQGSEA. The CDR3 sequence: CSVPQGMGITDTQYF. The CDR3 DNA sequence: TGCAGCGTGCCCCAGGGGATGGGGATCACAGATACGCAGTATTTT.

There are a few counts of this clonotype. V usage is TRBV7-9 and J usage is TRBJ2-2; D could derive from TRBD1 or TRBD2 (5 bases each). There are 18 residues in the CDR3. Trimming shortened V by 5 bases and J by 6 bases, and 25 bases separated the two germline ends. The germline gives CDR1 SEHNR, CDR2 FQNEAQ (reference sequence). CDR3 sequence: CASSLRSGSDFAAGELFF. The DNA for the CDR3 is TGTGCCAGCAGCCTCAGGTCAGGGTCGGACTTTGCTGCCGGGGAGCTGTTTTTT. The full variable domain, completed using reference TRBV7-9 and TRBJ2-2, is DTGVSQNPRHKITKRGQNVTFRCDPISEHNRLYWYRQTLGQGPEFLTYFQNEAQLEKSRLLSDRFSAERPKGSFSTLEIQRTEQGDSAMYLCASSLRSGSDFAAGELFFGEGSRLTVL.

Ten or more counts support this clonotype. The V gene is TRBV24-1, the J gene TRBJ1-2; TRBD1 aligns across 8 bases. With 4 bases clipped from V and 3 bases from J, the junction kept 6 bases outside the gene matches. Germline CDR1 KGHDR, CDR2 SFDVKD. The CDR3 totals 15 residues. This chain's CDR3 is CATSDPGQGDYGYTF. In DNA form, the CDR3 reads TGTGCCACCAGTGACCCCGGACAGGGAGACTATGGCTACACCTTC.

J is TRBJ1-2 and V is TRBV30, with 7 bases lining up with TRBD1. V was pared by 0 bases and J by 0 bases, with 10 bases of the junction left unmatched. This CDR3 spans 17 amino acids. Germline V gene data show CDR1 as GTSNPN and CDR2 as SVGIG (reference sequence). For the CDR3, the DNA is TGTGCCTGGAGTGTAAAGGACAGGCTCCGGACTAACTATGGCTACACCTTC. Translated, it gives CAWSVKDRLRTNYGYTF. The full variable domain, completed using reference TRBV30 and TRBJ1-2, is SQTIHQWPATLVQPVGSPLSLECTVEGTSNPNLYWYRQAAGRGLQLLFYSVGIGQISSEVPQNLSASRPQDRQFILSSKKLLLSDSGFYLCAWSVKDRLRTNYGYTFGSGTRLTVV.

There are a few counts of this clonotype. At one boundary the junction diverges from the germline segment, which might be a read error. This chain connects TRBV20-1 to TRBJ2-3, with a weak D call TRBD2 (5 bases). The CDR3 runs to 12 residues. Germline lookup yields CDR1 DFQATT and CDR2 SNEGSKA (reference sequence). CDR3 sequence (DNA): TGCAGTGCCAGAGGGCCCACAGATACGCAGTATTTT. Its translation: CSARGPTDTQYF.

In its sample, this clonotype was seen a few times. This chain uses TRBV7-9 with TRBJ1-1, with 7 bases fitting TRBD1. After removal of 1 base from V and 0 bases from J, the junction contained 8 bases not matched to a gene. The germline CDR1 and CDR2 sequences are SEHNR and FQNEAQ (reference sequence). CDR3 length: 17 residues. The chain's CDR3 is CASSLGPTGKMNTEAFF. The CDR3 DNA is TGTGCCAGCAGCTTAGGCCCGACAGGGAAAATGAACACTGAAGCTTTCTTT.

The chain recombines TRBV5-1 with TRBJ1-1, with D tentatively TRBD1 (6 bases). Germline V gives CDR1 SGHRS, CDR2 YFSETQ. V lost 1 base, J lost 6 bases, and 10 bases lay in between. CDR3 size: 13 residues. CDR3 nucleotide sequence: TGCGCCAGCAGCTTGCAGGGGATCTCTGAAGCTTTCTTT. Translating gives CASSLQGISEAFF.

This clonotype was found a few times. The chain uses TRBV20-1 and TRBJ1-1; D is ambiguous. The CDR3 is 14 residues long. Trimming stripped 4 bases from V and 4 bases from J, with 16 bases between. Germline CDR1 is DFQATT and CDR2 is SNEGSKA (reference sequence). The CDR3 nucleotides are TGCAGTGCTAAAAAGGACCGGGGAGGCACTGAAGCTTTCTTT. This codes for CSAKKDRGGTEAFF.

Many counts were recorded for this clonotype. The chain combines TRBV7-2 with TRBJ1-4, with TRBD1 identical over 7 bases. Losses at the gene ends were 5 bases for V and 8 bases for J; bases not matched to a gene: 8. This CDR3 contains 14 residues. CDR1 SGHTA and CDR2 FQGNSA come from the germline V gene. The CDR3 DNA reads TGTGCCAGCAGCCCCGGACAGGAGGGCGAAAAACTGTTTTTT. Its protein product is CASSPGQEGEKLFF.